The 9 T cell receptor beta chains below were found in one sample sequenced in a study of T cells after yellow fever vaccination. MiXCR, applied by TCRdb to the 5' RACE reads, yields one record per CDR3 protein. This sample has about 230,000 distinct CDR3 sequences, with 5.5% to 8.5% found just once. The sequenced sample was CD4+ T cells sorted from PBMCs, obtained on the day of the yellow fever booster vaccination. The receptors stem from a man aged 30 to 45 who received the YFV17D yellow fever vaccine.

This clonotype was recorded at least ten times. The V and J genes are TRBV28 and TRBJ2-4, with D perhaps TRBD1 (7 bases). Germline CDR1 reads MDHEN; CDR2 reads SYDVKM. V gave up 5 bases and J gave up 2 bases, with 10 bases separating them. This CDR3 spans 14 amino acids. CDR3 DNA: TGTGCCAGCAGTCCAGGGGGGTCCAAAAACATTCAGTACTTC. This gives the protein CASSPGGSKNIQYF.

This clonotype occurred a few times. The V call is TRBV5-4, the J call TRBJ2-3, with 8 bases aligning to TRBD2. Trimming took 4 bases from V and 1 from J; bases not matched to a gene: 8. CDR1 and CDR2 (germline): SGHNT, YYREEE (reference sequence). The CDR3 contains 16 residues. The CDR3 DNA sequence: TGTGCCAGCAGCATGAAGATAGCGGGGCGCACAGATACGCAGTATTTT. The encoded protein is CASSMKIAGRTDTQYF.

The chain employs TRBV5-1 and TRBJ2-2; no clear D. The ends were cut back, 2 bases at V and 4 bases at J, with 12 bases in the middle. The CDR3 runs 15 residues. CDR1 is SGHRS and CDR2 is YFSETQ in the germline V gene. CDR3 sequence: CASSFGPGPTGELFF. CDR3 bases: TGCGCCAGCAGCTTTGGACCTGGACCCACCGGGGAGCTGTTTTTT.

The rearrangement uses TRBV19 and TRBJ2-5; 9 bases agree with TRBD2. The CDR3 has 15 residues. After removal of 4 bases from V and 5 bases from J, the junction contained 8 bases not matched to a gene. The germline V gene encodes CDR1 LNHDA and CDR2 SQIVND (reference sequence). CDR3 protein: CASSRSSGIGETQYF. The CDR3 region has the DNA TGTGCCAGTAGTAGGTCTAGCGGGATTGGGGAGACCCAGTACTTC.

This clonotype was seen a few times. The rearrangement links TRBV9 to TRBJ2-5; TRBD1 or TRBD2 may be the D gene (6 bases each). Germline loops: CDR1 SGDLS, CDR2 YYNGEE. CDR3 length: 16 residues. The germline V and J ends were trimmed by 0 bases and 1 base, with 13 bases remaining between them. CDR3 coding DNA: TGTGCCAGCAGCGTAGGGGGGGCCCCCCCCCAAGAGACCCAGTACTTC. Amino acids: CASSVGGAPPQETQYF.

In DNA form, the CDR3 reads TGCGCCAGCAGCCTGACTGGATCGAACACTGAAGCTTTCTTT. Encoded protein: CASSLTGSNTEAFF. This rearrangement joins TRBV4-1 to TRBJ1-1; D remains ambiguous. The CDR3 is 14 amino acids. The germline CDR1 and CDR2 sequences are MGHRA and YSYEKL. V was cut by 4 bases and J by 1 base, with 10 bases left in between.

This clonotype was seen at least ten times. The rearrangement links TRBV6-2 or TRBV6-3 to TRBJ2-6; TRBD2 matches at 7 bases. After removal of 7 bases from V and 0 bases from J, the junction contained 9 bases not matched to a gene. This CDR3 contains 17 residues. Per the germline V gene, CDR1 is MNHEY and CDR2 is SVGEGT. This CDR3 reads CASKIAGPDSGANVLTF. Here the CDR3 DNA reads TGTGCCAGCAAAATAGCGGGTCCAGACTCTGGGGCCAACGTCCTGACTTTC.

The chain uses TRBV10-3 and TRBJ2-1; a weak D match, TRBD1 (6 bases). Germline lookup yields CDR1 ENHRY and CDR2 SYGVKD. V shed 5 bases and J shed 4 bases, with 15 bases lying between them. The CDR3 extends over 15 amino acids. CDR3 nucleotides: TGTGCCATCAGTCTAACCGGGACAAATTACAATGAGCAGTTCTTC. Translation: CAISLTGTNYNEQFF.

The chain links TRBV20-1 to TRBJ2-1; TRBD2 is a possible D gene (6 bases). Per the germline V gene, CDR1 is DFQATT and CDR2 is SNEGSKA (reference sequence). Trimming removed 5 bases from V and 2 bases from J, with 16 bases in between. CDR3 length: 15 residues. This chain's CDR3 is CSAPELAGPYNEQFF. The DNA for the CDR3 is TGCAGTGCTCCGGAGCTGGCGGGACCCTACAATGAGCAGTTCTTC.